This paragraph reports one T cell receptor beta chain. The CDR3 sequence is 14 residues long. In germline, CDR1 is GTSNPN, CDR2 SVGIG (reference sequence). V was trimmed by 1 base and J by 2 bases, leaving 11 bases between them. This specimen comes from a study of OX40 agonist ivuxolimab in advanced cancers. Profiling relied on immunoSEQ multiplex PCR, and the TCRdb table lists in-frame clones only, not all of them. The table records roughly 60,000 clones, approximately 80% of them present only once. J is TRBJ2-5 and V is TRBV30, with D tentatively TRBD1 or TRBD2 (6 bases each). This specimen was CD4+ or CD8+ T cells sorted from blood, taken in a trial of the OX40 agonist ivuxolimab. This clonotype originated in an adult with an advanced solid tumor such as melanoma, head and neck, liver or kidney cancer. The DNA for the CDR3 is TGTGCCTGGAGTGGGGGGGCGTATCAAGAGACCCAGTACTTC. Translating gives CAWSGGAYQETQYF.